These 21 T cell receptor beta chains originate from one sample sequenced in a study of blood T cell repertoires in COVID-19 (dated by TCRdb to the early 2020s). To prepare the library, the immunoSEQ multiplex PCR assay was applied. What TCRdb holds here is the immuneACCESS table cut down to in-frame rearrangements. Part of the clones is not present; checked against another copy, under half of the missing clones reflect an unresolved V gene, and the others are unexplained. For this sample there are about 300,000 clones; approximately 84% appear just once. Roughly 1.6% of the sample comes from the top ten. Sequenced input: peripheral blood. All receptors derive from a human donor with COVID-19, enrolled during active disease. The donor label of this sample is uncertain.

The CDR3 is CASSLAETGNTYGYTF. The CDR3 DNA reads as TGTGCCAGCAGCTTAGCGGAGACAGGGAATACCTATGGCTACACCTTC. V usage is TRBV7-9 and J usage is TRBJ1-2; 7 bases fit TRBD1. With 0 bases clipped from V and 4 bases from J, the junction kept 8 bases outside the gene matches. The CDR3 has 16 amino acids. In germline, CDR1 is SEHNR, CDR2 FQNEAQ (reference sequence).

The chain couples TRBV5-1 to TRBJ1-1, with a tentative D call TRBD1 (5 bases). CDR3 length equals 14 residues. Between the trimmed V and J ends, which lost 7 bases and 2 bases, there was a span of 15 bases. CDR1 is SGHRS and CDR2 is YFSETQ in the germline V gene. This CDR3 reads CASRAGPLNTEAFF. Written as DNA, the CDR3 is TGCGCCAGCCGGGCAGGGCCTCTCAACACTGAAGCTTTCTTT.

The rearrangement joins TRBV10-3 to TRBJ2-1; 7 bases are shared with TRBD2. Germline assignment: CDR1 ENHRY and CDR2 SYGVKD. The CDR3 spans 15 residues. The trim removed 11 bases at V and 9 bases at J, leaving 19 bases unmatched. In DNA form, the CDR3 reads TGTGCCTCTTCCTTCCAAGGTCCTAGGGAGGGTGAGCAGTTCTTC. As protein: CASSFQGPREGEQFF.

The J gene is TRBJ2-7, the V gene TRBV9; D perhaps matches TRBD1 (6 bases). The CDR3 is made up of 15 amino acids. The germline V gene has CDR1 SGDLS and CDR2 YYNGEE. V shed 0 bases and J shed 3 bases, with 13 bases lying between them. CDR3 residues: CASSVDFGRGYEQYF. The CDR3 nucleotides are TGTGCCAGCAGCGTAGATTTCGGCAGGGGCTACGAGCAGTACTTC.

The gene calls are TRBV29-1 and TRBJ2-2, with D possibly matching TRBD1 (6 bases). Per the germline V gene, CDR1 is SQVTM and CDR2 is ANQGSEA. V was trimmed by 5 bases and J by 3 bases, leaving 13 bases between them. CDR3 size: 14 residues. The CDR3 protein is CSVTSEGDTGELFF. The CDR3 DNA reads as TGCAGCGTTACCAGTGAGGGGGACACCGGGGAGCTGTTTTTT.

This sequence joins TRBV5-4 and TRBJ2-6, with 13 bases lining up with TRBD2. CDR3 size: 18 residues. With V trimmed by 2 bases and J by 3 bases, 5 bases remained unmatched. Per germline, CDR1 SGHNT and CDR2 YYREEE (reference sequence). This CDR3 reads CASSLRTSGSGGANVLTF. CDR3 DNA: TGTGCCAGCAGCTTACGGACTAGCGGGAGTGGTGGGGCCAACGTCCTGACTTTC.

The chain employs TRBV19 and TRBJ2-1; TRBD2 aligns across 7 bases. Trimming at V came to 3 bases and at J to 5 bases, leaving 7 bases not matched to a gene. CDR3 length: 15 residues. Germline CDR1 reads LNHDA; CDR2 reads SQIVND (reference sequence). CDR3 region: CASSISGRTHNEQFF. For the CDR3, the DNA is TGTGCCAGTAGTATTTCCGGGAGGACTCACAATGAGCAGTTCTTC.

This clone appeared once. The chain couples TRBV30 to TRBJ1-1, with TRBD1 as a possible D gene (6 bases). The CDR3 has 12 residues. Germline values: CDR1 GTSNPN, CDR2 SVGIG (reference sequence). V dropped 4 bases and J dropped 4 bases, with 10 bases sitting between them. The CDR3 DNA reads as TGTGCCTGGAACGGGGGGCCCACTGAAGCTTTCTTT. Amino acids: CAWNGGPTEAFF.

This chain joins TRBV12-3 or TRBV12-4 and TRBJ1-2; D not resolved. V lost 3 bases and J lost 3, with 5 bases in between. The CDR3 totals 12 residues. Here the CDR3 reads CASSFTDYGYTF. The DNA for the CDR3 is TGTGCCAGCAGTTTTACAGACTATGGCTACACCTTC.

The chain joins TRBV11-2 to TRBJ1-5; 7 nucleotides match TRBD1. Unmatched junction bases numbered 4, after V lost 5 bases and J lost 3 bases. CDR1 and CDR2 (germline): SGHAT, FQNNGV. The CDR3 loop spans 14 amino acids. The CDR3 bases are TGTGCCAGCAGCCGGGACAGAGTCAATCAGCCCCAGCATTTT. Translated, it gives CASSRDRVNQPQHF.

The rearrangement links TRBV28 to TRBJ2-4; 11 bases are a match to TRBD1. The CDR3 loop spans 18 amino acids. Germline V gene lookup returns CDR1 MDHEN and CDR2 SYDVKM. Unmatched junction bases numbered 6, after V lost 2 bases and J lost 0 bases. CDR3 in DNA: TGTGCCAGCAGTTTAATGGGGACAGGGGGTTTAGCCAAAAACATTCAGTACTTC. It encodes CASSLMGTGGLAKNIQYF.

This clone was seen a handful of times. The chain has TRBV6-5 and TRBJ1-2; unclear D gene. The CDR3 totals 14 residues. V was shortened by 8 bases and J by 7 bases, with 20 bases between the two germline ends. Germline CDR1 and CDR2: MNHEY and SVGAGI. This CDR3 is CASVRVSGGRGYTF. The CDR3 DNA reads TGTGCCAGCGTTAGAGTGAGCGGAGGTCGTGGCTACACCTTC.

The V call is TRBV21-1, the J call TRBJ1-3; TRBD1 reflects the table's D call only, with no check against the DNA. TRBV21-1 has pseudogene status. The CDR3 is 17 residues long. The CDR3 DNA follows: TGTGCCAGCAGCAAAGGGAACAGGGCCTACTCTGGAAACACCATATATTTT. Protein: CASSKGNRAYSGNTIYF.

This clone occurred a few times. V and J are TRBV11-3 and TRBJ2-2; D possibly corresponds to TRBD1 (5 bases). The CDR3 runs to 16 residues. Germline V gene data show CDR1 as SGHNT and CDR2 as YENEEA. V shed 4 bases and J shed 0 bases, with 12 bases lying between them. The CDR3 region has the DNA TGTGCCAGCAGCTCTAGACAGAACGCGAACACCGGGGAGCTGTTTTTT. This translates into CASSSRQNANTGELFF.

The CDR3 coding sequence is TGTGCCAGCAGCGTAAGGGGGGGACTTTCTAACTACGAGCAGTACTTC. It yields the protein CASSVRGGLSNYEQYF. V and J are TRBV9 and TRBJ2-7; perhaps TRBD2 as D (7 bases). Germline V gene sequence: CDR1 SGDLS, CDR2 YYNGEE. V was pared by 1 base and J by 3 bases, with 17 bases between. The CDR3 loop spans 16 amino acids.

This rearrangement joins TRBV6-6 to TRBJ1-1; possible D gene TRBD1, 6 bases. The CDR3 totals 15 residues. V lost 7 bases and J 4 bases, leaving 19 bases between the germline ends. In germline, CDR1 is MNHNY, CDR2 SVGAGI (reference sequence). In nucleotides, the CDR3 is TGTGCCAGCATCAGGGGCGACAGGCCGGGCACTGAAGCTTTCTTT. As protein: CASIRGDRPGTEAFF.

The V and J genes are TRBV28 and TRBJ2-5, with D tentatively TRBD2 (6 bases). The CDR3 sequence is 16 residues long. Trimming removed 6 bases at V and 5 bases at J, with 22 bases between. Germline V lookup: CDR1 MDHEN, CDR2 SYDVKM. CDR3: CASSPSVGLPWETQYF. CDR3 in DNA: TGTGCCAGCAGCCCCTCAGTGGGACTCCCTTGGGAGACCCAGTACTTC.

This clone was detected only once. The CDR3: CASSLEGIRVNTEAFF. CDR3 DNA sequence: TGCGCCAGCAGCTTGGAGGGGATTCGAGTGAACACTGAAGCTTTCTTT. This chain uses TRBV5-1 with TRBJ1-1, with a weak D call TRBD1 (5 bases). V was shortened by 0 bases and J by 0 bases, with 12 bases between the two germline ends. This CDR3 is built from 16 residues. Per the germline V gene, CDR1 is SGHRS and CDR2 is YFSETQ.

The gene calls are TRBV6-5 and TRBJ1-4; D ambiguous. Germline V gene sequence: CDR1 MNHEY, CDR2 SVGAGI. The CDR3 has 12 residues. V lost 8 bases and J 10 bases, leaving 14 bases between the germline ends. The DNA for the CDR3 is TGTGCCAGCGGGCCCCTTCTCGGAAAACTGTTTTTT. Translation: CASGPLLGKLFF.

The J gene is TRBJ1-6, the V gene TRBV28; D is unresolved. CDR1 is MDHEN, CDR2 SYDVKM, per germline. Trimming removed 6 bases from V and 5 bases from J, with 20 bases in between. The CDR3 has 17 amino acids. The CDR3 region is CASRTHKGLGNNSPLHF. The CDR3 DNA reads TGTGCCAGCAGAACCCATAAAGGACTGGGGAATAATTCACCCCTCCACTTT.

This clone was detected only once. The chain has TRBV7-2 and TRBJ2-3, with 10 nucleotides matching TRBD2. J gave up 0 bases and V 0 bases, and 6 bases lay outside the gene matches. In germline, CDR1 is SGHTA, CDR2 FQGNSA. The CDR3 sequence is 18 residues long. The CDR3 here is CASSLAGLAAPSTDTQYF. The CDR3 nucleotides are TGTGCCAGCAGCTTAGCCGGACTAGCGGCCCCCAGCACAGATACGCAGTATTTT.